Listed here are 3 T cell receptor beta chains from one sample, sequenced in a study of T cells in localized non-small cell lung cancer. Method: immunoSEQ multiplex PCR; TCRdb's copy keeps in-frame clones and lacks some. The sample includes around 1,800 clones, less than 25% of them seen just once. The sequencing used normal lung tissue next to the tumor, collected before any cancer treatment. The receptors were sampled from a male donor at least 60 years old with stage II lung adenocarcinoma.

This clone was seen a handful of times. The chain joins TRBV9 to TRBJ1-5; D unclear. With 4 bases removed from V and 10 bases from J, the gap between germline ends came to 24 bases. Germline lookup yields CDR1 SGDLS and CDR2 YYNGEE. The CDR3 extends over 16 amino acids. For the CDR3, the DNA is TGTGCCAGCAGCTTAGGCCTAGTACGACCGAGAGAACCCCAGCATTTT. The encoded protein is CASSLGLVRPREPQHF.

V is TRBV6-8 and J is TRBJ2-7; D tentatively reads TRBD1 or TRBD2 (5 bases each). This CDR3 has 14 amino acids. The ends were cut back, 5 bases at V and 2 bases at J, with 13 bases in the middle. Per germline, CDR1 MNHGY and CDR2 SAAAGT. The DNA of the CDR3 is TGTGCCAGCAGTGGCGGACTGGGGCCCTACGAGCAGTACTTC. Its protein is CASSGGLGPYEQYF.

This clone was observed a few times. The chain links TRBV19 to TRBJ1-1; 7 nucleotides agree with TRBD1. The V and J ends lost 5 bases and 5 bases, in that order; junction bases with no gene match: 11. The CDR3 loop spans 15 amino acids. Germline CDR1 reads LNHDA; CDR2 reads SQIVND (reference sequence). The CDR3: CASSSQGTLETEAFF. The CDR3 DNA sequence: TGTGCCAGTAGTTCACAGGGGACCCTGGAGACTGAAGCTTTCTTT.